These 8 T cell receptor beta chains were all obtained from the same sample, sequenced in a study of OX40 agonist ivuxolimab in advanced cancers. Libraries were prepared by immunoSEQ multiplex PCR; TCRdb keeps only in-frame clonotypes and omits some of them. In the table there are 65,000 to 75,000 clones, 87% of which are singletons. Sequencing was performed on CD4+ or CD8+ T cells sorted from blood, taken in a trial of the OX40 agonist ivuxolimab. The receptors stem from an adult with an advanced solid tumor such as melanoma, head and neck, liver or kidney cancer.

The V and J genes are TRBV5-1 and TRBJ2-1, with 8 positions matching TRBD2. The CDR3 is 15 amino acids. Germline V gene lookup returns CDR1 SGHRS and CDR2 YFSETQ. V shed 4 bases, J shed 4 bases, and the junction held 7 bases outside the gene matches. The CDR3 here is CASSQSGSDYNEQFF. CDR3 in DNA: TGCGCCAGCAGCCAAAGCGGGAGTGATTACAATGAGCAGTTCTTC.

This clone was seen ten or more times. The rearrangement joins TRBV11-2 to TRBJ2-6, with D uncertain. The V gene's germline CDR1 is SGHAT and CDR2 FQNNGV. V dropped 1 base and J dropped 0 bases, with 10 bases sitting between them. There are 17 residues in the CDR3. The CDR3 sequence is CASSLAGSLSGANVLTF. The CDR3 nucleotides read TGTGCCAGCAGCTTAGCGGGCAGCCTCTCTGGGGCCAACGTCCTGACTTTC. The whole variable domain, remainder taken from reference TRBV11-2 and TRBJ2-6, is EAGVAQSPRYKIIEKRQSVAFWCNPISGHATLYWYQQILGQGPKLLIQFQNNGVVDDSQLPKDRFSAERLKGVDSTLKIQPAKLEDSAVYLCASSLAGSLSGANVLTFGAGSRLTVL.

The V call is TRBV9, the J call TRBJ1-5, with 9 bases matching TRBD1. V lost 4 bases and J lost 5; bases outside the gene matches: 4. The V gene's germline CDR1 is SGDLS and CDR2 YYNGEE. This CDR3 spans 14 amino acids. The DNA for the CDR3 is TGTGCCAGCAGCCGGACAGGGGAGCATCAGCCCCAGCATTTT. This translates into CASSRTGEHQPQHF.

This chain uses TRBV29-1 with TRBJ1-5, with D maybe TRBD1 (6 bases). Germline-derived CDR1 and CDR2 are SQVTM and ANQGSEA. The CDR3 sequence is 14 residues long. Trimming removed 4 bases from V and 4 bases from J, with 14 bases in between. The CDR3 here is CSVAEDRTNQPQHF. DNA of the CDR3: TGCAGCGTTGCTGAGGACAGAACTAATCAGCCCCAGCATTTT.

The CDR3 nucleotides read TGTGCCAGCGGTGGACGGGCTGAGCAGTTCTTC. It encodes CASGGRAEQFF. The genes are TRBV7-2 and TRBJ2-1; D not resolved. Between the trimmed V and J ends, which lost 8 bases and 9 bases, there was a span of 11 bases. Germline V CDR1 and CDR2: SGHTA, FQGNSA. The CDR3 sequence is 11 residues long.

The CDR3 DNA sequence: TGCGCCAGCAGCCAAGATCGGCAGGGGGAAGAGACCCAGTACTTC. Protein: CASSQDRQGEETQYF. The chain joins TRBV4-3 to TRBJ2-5; 7 nucleotides agree with TRBD1. The J segment lost 3 bases and the V segment lost 0 bases, leaving 4 bases of the junction unmatched. The CDR3 runs 15 residues. CDR1 and CDR2 (germline): LGHNA, YSLEER.

The chain is built from TRBV4-2 and TRBJ2-7; 7 nucleotides match TRBD2. Trimming removed 0 bases from V and 2 bases from J; junction bases left unmatched: 1. This CDR3 is built from 14 residues. CDR1 LGHNA and CDR2 YNFKEQ come from the germline V gene. The DNA of the CDR3 is TGTGCCAGCAGCCAAGAAGCGGGGACCTACGAGCAGTACTTC. Its translation: CASSQEAGTYEQYF.

The chain uses TRBV28 and TRBJ1-2, with D possibly matching TRBD1 (5 bases). V was pared by 5 bases and J by 3 bases, with 16 bases between. The CDR3 contains 15 residues. The germline gives CDR1 MDHEN, CDR2 SYDVKM. The CDR3 DNA reads TGTGCCAGCAGTCCCCCGGGACGCTATGACTATGGCTACACCTTC. It yields the protein CASSPPGRYDYGYTF.